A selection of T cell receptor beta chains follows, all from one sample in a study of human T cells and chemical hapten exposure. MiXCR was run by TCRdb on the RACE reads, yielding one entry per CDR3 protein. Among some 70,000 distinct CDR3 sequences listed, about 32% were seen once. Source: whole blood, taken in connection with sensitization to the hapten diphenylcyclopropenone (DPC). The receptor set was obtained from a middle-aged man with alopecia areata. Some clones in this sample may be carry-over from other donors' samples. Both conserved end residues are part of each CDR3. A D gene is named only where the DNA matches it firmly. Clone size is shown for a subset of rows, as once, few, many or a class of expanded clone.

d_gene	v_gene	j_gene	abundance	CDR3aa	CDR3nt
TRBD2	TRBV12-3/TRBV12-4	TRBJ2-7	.	CASSFRAGVSYEQYF	TGTGCCAGCAGTTTCCGTGCGGGAGTGTCCTACGAGCAGTACTTC
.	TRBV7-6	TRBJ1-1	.	CASSLVMGVNTEAFF	TGTGCCAGCAGCTTAGTAATGGGGGTGAACACTGAAGCTTTCTTT
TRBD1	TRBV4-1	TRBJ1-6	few	CASSHGQGGTPLHF	TGCGCCAGCAGCCACGGACAGGGAGGGACACCCCTCCACTTT
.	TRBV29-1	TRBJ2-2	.	CSARRAGANTGELFF	TGCAGCGCCCGCCGAGCGGGCGCGAACACCGGGGAGCTGTTTTTT
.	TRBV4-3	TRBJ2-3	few	CASSQFGGSTDTQYF	TGCGCCAGCAGCCAATTTGGCGGGAGCACAGATACGCAGTATTTT
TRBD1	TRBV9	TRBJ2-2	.	CASGDRAGELFF	TGTGCCAGCGGGGACAGGGCCGGGGAGCTGTTTTTT
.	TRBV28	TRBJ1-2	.	CASSSGSYGYTF	TGTGCCAGCAGTTCCGGCTCCTATGGCTACACCTTC
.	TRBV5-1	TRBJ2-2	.	CASGSGTFGGSGELFF	TGCGCCAGCGGATCTGGGACGTTTGGCGGATCCGGGGAGCTGTTTTTT
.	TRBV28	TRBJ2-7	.	CASGELGVRQYF	TGTGCCAGCGGAGAATTGGGGGTGCGCCAGTACTTC
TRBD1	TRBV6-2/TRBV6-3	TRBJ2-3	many	CASSEDRARADTQYF	TGTGCCAGCAGTGAGGACAGGGCCAGGGCAGATACGCAGTATTTT
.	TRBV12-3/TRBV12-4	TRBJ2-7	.	CASSFGGNSYEQYF	TGTGCCAGCAGTTTTGGAGGGAACTCCTACGAGCAGTACTTC
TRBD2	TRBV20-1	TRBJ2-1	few	CSASSGRASNEQFF	TGCAGTGCTTCGAGCGGGAGGGCCTCTAATGAGCAGTTCTTC
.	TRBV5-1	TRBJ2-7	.	CASSRGTDYEQYF	TGCGCCAGCAGCCGCGGGACCGACTACGAGCAGTACTTC
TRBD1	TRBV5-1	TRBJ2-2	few	CASGRPGQRNTGELFF	TGCGCCAGCGGAAGACCGGGACAGCGAAACACCGGGGAGCTGTTTTTT
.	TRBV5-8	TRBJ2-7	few	CASSGGIRGREQYF	TGTGCCAGCAGCGGGGGCATTCGGGGGAGGGAGCAGTACTTC
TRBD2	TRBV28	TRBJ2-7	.	CASIGAGGKYEQYF	TGTGCCAGCATTGGAGCGGGAGGTAAATACGAGCAGTACTTC
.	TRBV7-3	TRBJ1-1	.	CASSLRWDAGEAFF	TGTGCCAGCAGCTTAAGATGGGATGCTGGAGAGGCTTTCTTT
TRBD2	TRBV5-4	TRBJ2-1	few	CASSLDTSGRSEQFF	TGTGCCAGCAGCTTGGATACTAGCGGGAGGTCGGAGCAGTTCTTC